This record covers a single T cell receptor beta chain. This clonotype has at least ten counts. What antigen it recognizes has not been identified. No base-level quality is on record; no much larger clone is a single base apart. The CDR3 goes from the cysteine to the phenylalanine over 18 residues. The entry retains the CDR3 DNA only, 54 bases that are in frame from base 1. The germline V gene (reference sequence) provides CDR1 LNHNV and CDR2 YYDKDF. Trimming accounts for 1 base at V and 0 bases at J, while the number of junction bases matched to no gene is 10. The source of the sample is a study of T cells in Graves' hyperthyroidism and ophthalmopathy (dated by TCRdb to between 2018 and 2021). Background for the entire study: Peripheral blood was sampled at the time of initial diagnosis, prior to any treatment. Once sampling was done, hyperthyroidism patients were given methimazole at a starting dose of 30 mg daily, whereas ophthalmopathy patients were given high-dose intravenous methylprednisolone. Prospective prediction of ophthalmopathy was tested in an independent validation cohort consisting of roughly 20 hyperthyroidism patients and about 17 patients who later progressed to ophthalmopathy. The 95 to 100 discovery patients were randomly divided into training and test sets at a 7:3 ratio. A discovery cohort of around 100 patients, about 40 with Graves' ophthalmopathy and approximately 55 with stable Graves' hyperthyroidism, was used to find distinguishing TCR V-J signatures. The paper reports TCR Vbeta CDR3 sequencing of about 140 peripheral blood samples: approximately 41 ophthalmopathy, under 85 hyperthyroidism and some 17 progressor patients. In addition, the study compared T-cell repertoires in thyroid tissue and in blood from roughly six Graves' hyperthyroidism patients. Study-wide conclusions, independent of this receptor: Most expanded thyroid clonotypes (frequency above 0.001) were also found in blood, which suggests that blood repertoires may mirror thyroid immune responses. Ophthalmopathy was separated from stable hyperthyroidism by a 13 V-J signature model, with around 90% sensitivity and about 81% specificity obtained in cross-validation and 80%/75% obtained in testing. In validation, the model predicted progression to ophthalmopathy a median of about 6.5 months before onset, with 65% to 71% sensitivity and around 76% specificity. Sample size was not statistically predetermined, and investigators were not blinded to group allocation.

TCR beta CDR3 regions were amplified from RNA transcripts. The TCR CDR3 was subjected to a first round of RT-PCR using the HTBI primer set and the Qiagen OneStep RT-PCR kit. Libraries were constructed in a second round of multiplex PCR, after which size selection and purification were performed. The libraries were sequenced on an Illumina HiSeq2000 using paired-end 100 bp reads. On the study's bioinformatics: SOAPnuke was used to process the raw data, removing reads that contained adapters or uncalled bases, had a mean Phred below 15, or lacked an exact match to the constant primer or identifier. High-quality paired reads were merged with COPE v1.2.5, and unique nucleotide sequences were defined as clonotypes. MiTCR v1.1 was used to align clonotypes to the IMGT TRBV, TRBD and TRBJ reference segments. The analysis was restricted to V-J combinations with a frequency above 0.0001, which together covered 99% to 99.2% of the repertoires. The TCS score was defined as the ratio of F50 (clonal expansion) to E x V (chaos), calculated using BLOSUM62-based TCRdist between CDR3 peptides within each V-J. Welch's t-statistics and random forest reduced fewer than 550 V-J features to roughly 13, which were used in a naive Bayes classifier (R e1071). TCRdb reworked the public reads: Q25 trimming with fastp, MiXCR clone assembly, productive beta chains retained. Rows with one shared CDR3 protein collapse into an entry with the most common genes and DNA. TCRdb, rather than the study authors, made the V and J calls. The sample table lists roughly 650,000 distinct CDR3 sequences, approximately 15% of them with a count of one. The top ten clonotypes cover roughly 3.3% of the sample.

Ophthalmopathy patients had moderately to severely active disease, Clinical Activity Score of at least 3, NOSPECS grade of at least 4, and duration under 3 months. Any patient with an uncontrolled infection, another autoimmune disease, pregnancy or lactation was excluded. Diagnoses were established on the basis of clinical symptoms, serum thyroxine and TRAb, thyroid ultrasound, and orbital computed tomography. PBMCs were separated from about 10 ml of fresh peripheral blood using Ficoll-Paque density gradient centrifugation. Trizol reagent was used to extract total RNA, and RNA quality was then checked on an Agilent 2100 Bioanalyzer.

This clonotype was obtained from a woman in her thirties or forties with Graves' ophthalmopathy. The V and J segments used are TRBV15 and TRBJ1-1; TRBD1 aligns with 8 central bases. The sample comprised blood. The encoded CDR3 is CATSRGSSGGIMNTEAFF. The DNA is as follows: TGTGCCACCAGCAGAGGGTCCTCAGGGGGCATAATGAACACTGAAGCTTTCTTT.